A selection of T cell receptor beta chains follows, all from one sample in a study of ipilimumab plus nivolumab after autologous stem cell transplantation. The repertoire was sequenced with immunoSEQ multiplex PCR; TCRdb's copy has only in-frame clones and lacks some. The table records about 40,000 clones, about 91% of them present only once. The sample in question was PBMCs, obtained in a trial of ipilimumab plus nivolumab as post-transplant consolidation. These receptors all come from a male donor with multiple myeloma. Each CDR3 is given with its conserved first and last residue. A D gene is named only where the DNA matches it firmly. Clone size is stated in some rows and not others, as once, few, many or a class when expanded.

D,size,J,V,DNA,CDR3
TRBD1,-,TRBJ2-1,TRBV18,TGTGCCAGCTCACCGTTAATCGGACAGGGGGCAGACAATGAGCAGTTCTTC,CASSPLIGQGADNEQFF
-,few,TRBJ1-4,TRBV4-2,TGTGCCAGCAGCCAAGATGGAGGGGGTGCAACTAATGAAAAACTGTTTTTT,CASSQDGGGATNEKLFF
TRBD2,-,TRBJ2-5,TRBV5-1,TGCGCCAGCAGTTCCCCTTGGCGGGGGGGCGAGGAGACCCAGTACTTC,CASSSPWRGGEETQYF
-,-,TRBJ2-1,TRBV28,TGTGCCAGCAGAGACCTCACCGGGACATTCTACAATGAGCAGTTCTTC,CASRDLTGTFYNEQFF
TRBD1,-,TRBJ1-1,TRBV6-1,TGTGCCAGCAGTGATTTACAGGGGTTCTCTGAAGCTTTCTTT,CASSDLQGFSEAFF
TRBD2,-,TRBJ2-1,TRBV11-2,TGTGCCAGCAGCCGAAGACTAGCGGTACTGGATGAGCAGTTCTTC,CASSRRLAVLDEQFF
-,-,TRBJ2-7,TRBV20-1,TGCAGTGCCCTTCAGGGATACGAGCAGTACTTC,CSALQGYEQYF
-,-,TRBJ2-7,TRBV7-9,TGTGCCAGCAGCTTCAGTGGCCTCGTCTACGAGCAGTACTTC,CASSFSGLVYEQYF
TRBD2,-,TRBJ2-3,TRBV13,TGTGCCAGCAGCTTAGCCCTAGCGGGCTCTTCTAGCACAGATACGCAGTATTTT,CASSLALAGSSSTDTQYF
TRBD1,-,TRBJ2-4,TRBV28,TGTGCCAGCAGTCCCGGGACAGGGGGGAACATTCAGTACTTC,CASSPGTGGNIQYF